This entry concerns a single TCR beta chain. No antigen is known for it. A clone one base away is much larger, so this may be a read error. The V gene's germline CDR1 is SNHLY and CDR2 FYNNEI. The CDR3 is made up of 12 amino acids. This entry belongs to a study of CD8 T cells in ankylosing spondylitis. Making use of molecular barcodes, quantitative 5'-RACE generated TCR beta libraries. One entry per CDR3 protein, called by TCRdb with MiXCR from the 5' RACE reads. Among about 460,000 distinct CDR3 sequences listed, roughly 5.3% were seen once. Whole-study findings and limits: Disease-linked clones were found to be CD8+ and relatively rare in peripheral blood. Several of the motif variants were reported before in synovial fluid and blood from reactive arthritis. As reported, disease-linked clones showed significant enrichment in matched ankylosing spondylitis synovial fluid. It appeared that ankylosing spondylitis blood was characterized by a TCR beta motif of fewer than 10 highly homologous variants.

The source is a male donor with ankylosing spondylitis. Sequencing was done on a sample of blood, either unsorted or a sorted T cell fraction (not recorded which). J is TRBJ2-3 and V is TRBV2; D is unresolved. The closer fit of TRBJ1-5 to the DNA end suggests the J call may be wrong. CDR3 in amino acids: CASSGSTDTQHF. The CDR3 DNA is TGTGCCAGCTCGGGGAGCACAGATACGCAGCATTTT.